This T cell receptor (beta chain) was recovered during a study of graft-versus-host responses after intestinal transplantation. On this clone: One end of the junction fails to match germline, which may point to a read error.

The CDR3 runs to 16 residues. Some clones are missing from TCRdb's copy, which holds only in-frame ones; the method was immunoSEQ multiplex PCR. This table holds 9,600 or so clones, nearly 95% found once. Sequencing was performed on bone marrow, taken around 75 weeks after intestinal transplantation. The chain is built from TRBV23-1 and TRBJ2-7; TRBD2 matches 14 bases. TRBV23-1 is an ORF, and what it does is uncertain. This clonotype was obtained from a human patient who received an intestinal transplant, so some T cells may come from the graft donor. The CDR3 reads CASSQPGLAGDYGQYF. CDR3 bases: TGCGCCAGCAGTCAACCGGGACTAGCGGGAGACTACGGGCAGTACTTC.